This is a list of T cell receptor beta chains from one sample in a study of T-cell memory formation after mild COVID-19. TCRdb re-derived calls from the 5' RACE reads in MiXCR, one entry per CDR3 protein. The sample has fewer than 250,000 distinct CDR3 sequences, 25% to 35% seen once. Specimen: PBMCs or a T cell subset sorted from them (not recorded which). The receptors stem from an adult woman who had mild COVID-19 (a few samples of this study predate the infection). Cell type and time point are not known. Each CDR3 is given with its conserved first and last residue. D genes are given only for firm matches. A row's size may be missing; if present it is once, few, many or a size class.

V	size	J	D	DNA	CDR3
TRBV2	.	TRBJ2-5	TRBD2	TGTGCCAGCAGTGTGGGGGGGACTTTCACGGAGACCCAGTACTTC	CASSVGGTFTETQYF
TRBV3-1	.	TRBJ2-1	.	TGTGCCAGCAGCCAAGATATAGCAGGGGATGAGCAGTTCTTC	CASSQDIAGDEQFF
TRBV5-5	few	TRBJ2-1	TRBD2	TGTGCCAGCAGCGCTTGGAGCTCGGGAGGAAATGAGCAGTTCTTC	CASSAWSSGGNEQFF
TRBV4-3	few	TRBJ1-1	.	TGCGCCAGCAGCAGGTCGGGGGACACTGAAGCTTTCTTT	CASSRSGDTEAFF
TRBV7-3	.	TRBJ1-1	.	TGTGCCAGCAGCCAAACTGCCGGCACTGAAGCTTTCTTT	CASSQTAGTEAFF
TRBV6-2/TRBV6-3	.	TRBJ2-1	.	TGTGCCAGCAGTTACGGCGGGATAGTTCACAATGAGCAGTTCTTC	CASSYGGIVHNEQFF
TRBV7-8	.	TRBJ1-5	TRBD1	TGTGCCAGCAGCCAAAACAGGGGCAGAAATCAGCCCCAGCATTTT	CASSQNRGRNQPQHF
TRBV7-2	.	TRBJ2-7	TRBD2	TGTGCCAGCAGCTCGGGACTAGCAGCCTCCTACGAGCAGTACTTC	CASSSGLAASYEQYF
TRBV6-5	.	TRBJ2-3	TRBD1	TGTGCCAGCAGTGCAAGGACAGGGGGCACGACAGATACGCAGTATTTT	CASSARTGGTTDTQYF
TRBV14	few	TRBJ2-7	.	TGTGCCAGCAGCCCGTATGGGGCGGGGACTTCCTACGAGCAGTACTTC	CASSPYGAGTSYEQYF
TRBV2	.	TRBJ2-3	.	TGTGCCAGCAGTGAAGCTTCCGGGTTCGCAGATACGCAGTATTTT	CASSEASGFADTQYF
TRBV27	.	TRBJ1-5	.	TGTGCCAGCAGTTTATGGGGGGCGGGCAATCAGCCCCAGCATTTT	CASSLWGAGNQPQHF
TRBV7-9	.	TRBJ2-1	.	TGTGCCAGCAGCTTAGTGGGCCCCCTAGATGAGCAGTTCTTC	CASSLVGPLDEQFF
TRBV3-1	few	TRBJ1-5	.	TGTGCCAGCAGCCATTCGACCGGGGGCGGCAATCAGCCCCAGCATTTT	CASSHSTGGGNQPQHF
TRBV29-1	.	TRBJ2-2	.	TGCAGCGTTAATTTCAATAGGGGACTGCGAGACACCGGGGAGCTGTTTTTT	CSVNFNRGLRDTGELFF
TRBV5-1	.	TRBJ2-6	.	TGCGCCAGCAGCTTGGAGGGCCTTTCTGGGGCCAACGTCCTGACTTTC	CASSLEGLSGANVLTF
TRBV5-1	.	TRBJ2-7	TRBD1	TGCGCCAGCAGCTTGGGACAGGGCTTTCACGAGCAGTACTTC	CASSLGQGFHEQYF
TRBV4-3	.	TRBJ2-7	.	TGCGCCAGCAGCCAAGATTATGGAGGCGGTAAGGGGTCCACCTACGAGCAGTACTTC	CASSQDYGGGKGSTYEQYF
TRBV30	few	TRBJ2-7	.	TGTGCCTGGAAACCCCGGGGCCGGGAAGGTCGGTACTTC	CAWKPRGREGRYF
TRBV7-9	.	TRBJ2-3	.	TGTGCCAGCAGCAAAACCCTAGTTCCCACAGATACGCAGTATTTT	CASSKTLVPTDTQYF
TRBV5-1	few	TRBJ2-6	TRBD1	TGCGCCAGCAGCCTTCCCGGGACAGCTGGGGCCAACGTCCTGACTTTC	CASSLPGTAGANVLTF
TRBV18	.	TRBJ2-3	.	TGTGCCAGCTCACCCAGGGAGGATACGCAGTATTTT	CASSPREDTQYF
TRBV4-1	.	TRBJ1-4	.	TGCGCCAGCAGCCTGGGAGGGGGAAATGAAAAACTGTTTTTT	CASSLGGGNEKLFF
TRBV2	.	TRBJ2-3	TRBD2	TGTGCCAGCAGTACCAGCGGGAGGGGTACTAGCACAGATACGCAGTATTTT	CASSTSGRGTSTDTQYF
TRBV5-4	.	TRBJ1-3	.	TGTGCCAGCAGCTCAGGGTCACGAAGCTCTGGAAACACCATATATTTT	CASSSGSRSSGNTIYF
TRBV7-2	few	TRBJ2-3	TRBD2	TGTGCCAGCAGGACCTTCTCTAGCGGGGCGAGCACAGATACGCAGTATTTT	CASRTFSSGASTDTQYF
TRBV5-6	few	TRBJ2-7	.	TGTGCCAGCAGCTTGGGAGGCCCGATGCGTGAGCAGTACTTC	CASSLGGPMREQYF
TRBV30	.	TRBJ2-1	TRBD2	TGTGCCTGGAGCGACCTAGCGGGAGGTAATGAGCAGTTCTTC	CAWSDLAGGNEQFF
TRBV7-8	.	TRBJ2-7	TRBD2	TGTGCCAGCAGCTTAGCGCGGGGTAGCGGGGGGTTCTCGAAGTACTTC	CASSLARGSGGFSKYF
TRBV6-5	few	TRBJ2-5	.	TGTGCCAGCAGTTACGGTCTCGGCAAAGAGACCCAGTACTTC	CASSYGLGKETQYF
TRBV6-5	.	TRBJ1-3	.	TGTGCCAGCAGGGACAATGACCGCTCTGGAAACACCATATATTTT	CASRDNDRSGNTIYF
TRBV18	once	TRBJ2-3	.	TGTGCCAGCTCTCTAAGCCTCCTTCGGGGGACGTCAGGCACAGATACGCAGTATTTT	CASSLSLLRGTSGTDTQYF
TRBV5-1	.	TRBJ2-2	.	TGCGCCAGCAGCTCCAAAGCAGGGGCCGGGGAGCTGTTTTTT	CASSSKAGAGELFF
TRBV5-1	.	TRBJ2-7	TRBD1	TGCGCCAGCAGCCCAGGGACAGGGCTATACGAGCAGTACTTC	CASSPGTGLYEQYF
TRBV9	.	TRBJ2-2	TRBD1	TGTGCCAGCAGCGTAGAACCGACAGGGGCGAACACCGGGGAGCTGTTTTTT	CASSVEPTGANTGELFF
TRBV20-1	.	TRBJ2-7	TRBD2	TGCAGTGCTCGCCCACTAGCGGGGAACTCCTACGAGCAGTACTTC	CSARPLAGNSYEQYF
TRBV7-9	many	TRBJ2-7	.	TGTGCCAGCAGCCGCAGGGACAACTACGAGCAGTACTTC	CASSRRDNYEQYF
TRBV27	.	TRBJ2-1	.	TGTGCCAGCAGTCCATCCTGGACTAACAATGAGCAGTTCTTC	CASSPSWTNNEQFF
TRBV29-1	few	TRBJ1-4	TRBD1	TGCAGCGTCAAGACAGGGGAAACTAATGAAAAACTGTTTTTT	CSVKTGETNEKLFF
TRBV12-3/TRBV12-4	.	TRBJ1-2	.	TGTGCCAGCAGCACTGGGACCCACAATGGCTACACCTTC	CASSTGTHNGYTF
TRBV2	.	TRBJ2-2	TRBD2	TGTGCCAGCAAGTCTAGCGGGAGTAACACCGGGGAGCTGTTTTTT	CASKSSGSNTGELFF
TRBV4-1	.	TRBJ2-1	.	TGCGCCAGCAGCCCCGCGAGGGATGGGGCTGCTGAGCAGTTCTTC	CASSPARDGAAEQFF
TRBV6-6	many	TRBJ2-5	.	TGTGCCAGCAGAGGGCCGGAGACCCAGTACTTC	CASRGPETQYF
TRBV20-1	few	TRBJ2-7	.	TGCAGTGCTGTTAGCTCCTACGAGCAGTACTTC	CSAVSSYEQYF
TRBV7-2	.	TRBJ1-1	.	TGTGCCAGCAGCTTAGCGAGGGCAGACACTGAAGCTTTCTTT	CASSLARADTEAFF
TRBV7-6	.	TRBJ2-7	.	TGTGCCAGCAGCTCAGGCCTGGAGCAGTACTTC	CASSSGLEQYF
TRBV5-5	few	TRBJ1-2	.	TGTGCCAGCAGCTTGAGTCCAGGGGATTACTATGGCTACACCTTC	CASSLSPGDYYGYTF
TRBV14	.	TRBJ2-7	.	TGTGCCAGCAGCCAAGTCGGTAGCGGAAACTACGAGCAGTACTTC	CASSQVGSGNYEQYF
TRBV7-3	.	TRBJ1-1	TRBD1	TGTGCCAGCAGCCAAACAGGGGCAGGGCCTGAAGCTTTCTTT	CASSQTGAGPEAFF
TRBV7-2	few	TRBJ2-3	.	TGTGCCAGCAGCTCCCTCGGGCATAGCACAGATACGCAGTATTTT	CASSSLGHSTDTQYF
TRBV14	few	TRBJ1-2	.	TGTGCCAGCAGCCAAGATCGAGGGCGCAGTCCAGGATTC	CASSQDRGRSPGF
TRBV7-9	.	TRBJ2-1	.	TGTGCCAGCGCGACCCCGAGGGATGAGCAGTTCTTC	CASATPRDEQFF
TRBV29-1	.	TRBJ2-3	TRBD1	TGCAGCGTTGAGGACAGGGTTAAAGATACGCAGTATTTT	CSVEDRVKDTQYF
TRBV7-9	.	TRBJ2-3	.	TGTGCCAATACAGATACGCAGTACTTT	CANTDTQYF
TRBV19	.	TRBJ2-7	.	TGTGCCAGTAGTATAGAAGCCCAGGGAACCTACGAGCAGTACTTC	CASSIEAQGTYEQYF